This is a list of T cell receptor beta chains from one sample in a study of T cell responses to AZD1222 COVID-19 vaccine. Some clones are missing from TCRdb's copy, which holds only in-frame ones; the method was immunoSEQ multiplex PCR. The table includes roughly 100,000 clones, 84% detected once. This specimen was peripheral blood, taken on day 0 of AZD1222 vaccination. Receptor source: an adult in good health. The CDR3 runs from the conserved cysteine through the conserved F or W. The order of the fields is V gene, clone size, J gene, D gene, CDR3 DNA, CDR3 protein. A D gene is named only where the DNA matches it firmly. Not all rows give a size; the values are once, few, many and, for expanded clones, a class.

>TRBV6-2/TRBV6-3|NA|TRBJ1-1|NA
TGTGCCAGCAGTTCGGGGGCTGAAGCTTTCTTT
CASSSGAEAFF
>TRBV6-2/TRBV6-3|NA|TRBJ2-1|NA
TGTGCCAGCACCCCCTGGGCGAGGTACGGCAATGAGCAGTTCTTC
CASTPWARYGNEQFF
>TRBV11-2|once|TRBJ2-1|NA
TGTGCCAGCAGGGAGATGACGGACTACAATGAGCAGTTCTTC
CASREMTDYNEQFF
>TRBV11-3|NA|TRBJ1-2|TRBD1
TGTGCCAGCCGCGGACAGGGCCGCGACTATGGCTACACCTTC
CASRGQGRDYGYTF
>TRBV5-6|NA|TRBJ2-2|NA
TGTGCCAGCAGCTTGGGGACTACCACCGGGGAGCTGTTTTTT
CASSLGTTTGELFF
>TRBV6-2/TRBV6-3|NA|TRBJ2-1|NA
TGTGCCAGCAGCCAGTTAGGCGTCGGAGTAAATGAGCAGTTCTTC
CASSQLGVGVNEQFF
>TRBV29-1|NA|TRBJ1-5|TRBD1
TGCAGCGTACTAGGGACAGAGAATCAGCCCCAGCATTTT
CSVLGTENQPQHF
>TRBV28|NA|TRBJ1-1|NA
TGTGCCAGCAGTTTAGCCCAACCTGAAGCTTTCTTT
CASSLAQPEAFF
>TRBV5-6|NA|TRBJ2-4|NA
TGTGCCAGCAGCCGGAGGGGAATTCGGGAAAACATTCAGTACTTC
CASSRRGIRENIQYF
>TRBV19|NA|TRBJ1-6|TRBD1
TGTGCCAGTAGTATACCCCGGTTTCAGGGGGCACATACACCCCTCCACTTT
CASSIPRFQGAHTPLHF
>TRBV3-1/TRBV3-2|once|TRBJ2-2|TRBD1
TGTGCCAGCAGCCAAGCGTCCGGGACAGGAGGCACCGGGGAGCTGTTTTTT
CASSQASGTGGTGELFF
>TRBV19|once|TRBJ2-3|TRBD2
TGTGCCAGTAGTATAGACTTGCCTAGCGGGACTAGCACAGATACGCAGTATTTT
CASSIDLPSGTSTDTQYF
>TRBV3-1/TRBV3-2|NA|TRBJ2-5|NA
TGTGCCAGCTCACCTGGGGGACCGGTTCAAGAGACCCAGTACTTC
CASSPGGPVQETQYF
>TRBV10-3|NA|TRBJ1-2|NA
TGTGCCATCAGTGACAGGGGTGAGGGGAACTATGGCTACACCTTC
CAISDRGEGNYGYTF
>TRBV30|NA|TRBJ1-2|NA
TGTGCCTGGAGTGCGCCCGGGGGAGGACCTAACTATGGCTACACCTTC
CAWSAPGGGPNYGYTF
>TRBV9|few|TRBJ2-1|TRBD1
TGTGCCAGCAGCGTAGGAGGACAGGGGTTCAATGAGCAGTTCTTC
CASSVGGQGFNEQFF
>TRBV27|NA|TRBJ2-3|NA
TGTGCCAGCAACAGGGATGGCGGCACAGATACGCAGTATTTT
CASNRDGGTDTQYF
>TRBV6-5|NA|TRBJ2-1|TRBD2
TGTGCCAGCAGAACCGGGACTAGTTTTTATGAGCAGTTCTTC
CASRTGTSFYEQFF
>TRBV10-3|NA|TRBJ1-4|NA
TGTGCCACGAGGGAGGATGGGACAACTAATGAAAAACTGTTTTTT
CATREDGTTNEKLFF
>TRBV28|NA|TRBJ1-1|NA
TGTGCCATCCACGCGGGCCTAAACACTGAAGCTTTCTTT
CAIHAGLNTEAFF
>TRBV7-8|NA|TRBJ2-7|NA
TGTGCCAGCAGTCTAACCCGGGATCATGTACGGGAGTACTTC
CASSLTRDHVREYF
>TRBV6-5|NA|TRBJ2-1|TRBD1
TGTGCCAGCAGGAGAGGACAGGTTGGCAATGAGCAGTTCTTC
CASRRGQVGNEQFF
>TRBV7-7|NA|TRBJ2-3|TRBD2
TGTGCTAGCAGCCCAGCGGGACTAAGCACAGATACGCAGTATTTT
CASSPAGLSTDTQYF
>TRBV19|NA|TRBJ1-1|TRBD1
TGTGCCAGTAGTCTACAGGGGTTTACTGAAGCTTTCTTT
CASSLQGFTEAFF
>TRBV5-1|NA|TRBJ2-1|TRBD2
TGCGCCAGCAGCCCCGGGGTAGCGGGCGCCCTCACTGAGCAGTTCTTC
CASSPGVAGALTEQFF
>TRBV3-1/TRBV3-2|once|TRBJ2-2|NA
TGTGCCAGCAGCCACCGGGACCGAGCCACCGGGGAGCTGTTTTTT
CASSHRDRATGELFF
>TRBV5-6|NA|TRBJ2-6|TRBD1
TGTGCCAGCAGCTGGACAGGGCGCTCTGGGGCCAACGTCCTGACTTTC
CASSWTGRSGANVLTF
>TRBV4-3|NA|TRBJ1-2|NA
TGCGCCAGCAGCCCAACAGGGAATGGCTATGGCTACACCTTC
CASSPTGNGYGYTF
>TRBV4-1|NA|TRBJ1-2|TRBD1
TGCGCCAGCAGCCATTGGGGGACAGGGGGCGAAAATCATGGCTACACCTTC
CASSHWGTGGENHGYTF
>TRBV6-5|NA|TRBJ2-5|TRBD1
TGTGCCAGCAGTTACTCGGACAGGGGCAAAGAGACCCAGTACTTC
CASSYSDRGKETQYF
>TRBV3-1/TRBV3-2|once|TRBJ1-2|NA
TGTGCCAGCAGCCCCTCAGGGGCCGGCTACACCTTC
CASSPSGAGYTF
>TRBV3-1/TRBV3-2|NA|TRBJ2-2|NA
TGTGCCAGCAGCCAAGACGACCTAACCACCGGGGAGCTGTTTTTT
CASSQDDLTTGELFF
>TRBV7-8|NA|TRBJ2-2|TRBD2
TGTGCCAGCAGCTTCCTAGCGGCTAACACCGGGGAGCTGTTTTTT
CASSFLAANTGELFF
>TRBV6-2/TRBV6-3|NA|TRBJ2-3|NA
TGTGCCAGCAGTTACCTAGGACGCGGGGCAGATACGCAGTATTTT
CASSYLGRGADTQYF
>TRBV7-8|NA|TRBJ1-4|NA
TGTGCCAGCAGCCACTATACTAATGAAAAACTGTTTTTT
CASSHYTNEKLFF
>TRBV11-3|once|TRBJ1-4|NA
TGTGCCAGCAGTAGAGATTCAGGGATTCAAAAACTGTTTTTT
CASSRDSGIQKLFF
>TRBV4-3|NA|TRBJ1-4|TRBD1
TGCGCCAGCAGCCAACGAGACAGGGTTATCTTGGGTGAAAAACTGTTTTTT
CASSQRDRVILGEKLFF
>TRBV24-1|NA|TRBJ1-2|NA
TGTGCCACCAGTGAGGGCACAGGACGGAGGGGCTACACCTTC
CATSEGTGRRGYTF
>TRBV18|NA|TRBJ2-1|TRBD2
TGTGCCAGCTCACCAAATCTAGCGGGGGCCCACAATGAGCAGTTCTTC
CASSPNLAGAHNEQFF
>TRBV7-2|NA|TRBJ2-1|TRBD2
TGTGCCAGCAGCTTAATAGCGGGGTCCCCTGAGCAGTTCTTC
CASSLIAGSPEQFF
>TRBV7-4|few|TRBJ1-1|NA
TGTGCCAGCAGACTAACTGCTCCACAGGGCATGAACACTGAAGCTTTCTTT
CASRLTAPQGMNTEAFF
>TRBV5-4|once|TRBJ1-2|TRBD1
TGTGCCAGCAGCACCGGGACAGCGGGCAACTATGGCTACACCTTC
CASSTGTAGNYGYTF
>TRBV27|NA|TRBJ1-3|NA
TGTGCCAGCAGCAGGGGCTCTGGAAACACCATATATTTT
CASSRGSGNTIYF
>TRBV5-5|NA|TRBJ2-1|TRBD1
TGTGCCAGCAGCCACCCTCGGGACAGGGGTCCCCCCGGCTCCTACAATGAGCAGTTCTTC
CASSHPRDRGPPGSYNEQFF
>TRBV2|NA|TRBJ1-6|TRBD1
TGTGCCAGCAAAGGACAGGGGGACAATTCACCCCTCCACTTT
CASKGQGDNSPLHF
>TRBV9|NA|TRBJ2-1|TRBD1
TGTGCCAGCAGCCCACGGGACAGGGGCTCGTGGGAGCAGTTCTTC
CASSPRDRGSWEQFF
>TRBV6-5|NA|TRBJ2-1|NA
TGTGCCAGCAGTCAGGTGTCGCTCTCCTACAATGAGCAGTTCTTC
CASSQVSLSYNEQFF
>TRBV28|once|TRBJ2-7|TRBD2
TGTGCCAGCAGATCGGGGACTAGCGGCTTCTACGAGCAGTACTTC
CASRSGTSGFYEQYF
>TRBV6-5|NA|TRBJ1-6|NA
TGTGCCAGCAGTACGGCGGTCTCACCCCTCCACTTT
CASSTAVSPLHF
>TRBV7-8|few|TRBJ1-1|TRBD1
TGTGCCAGCGGTGAAACCGACAGGGGAACTGAAGCTTTCTTT
CASGETDRGTEAFF
>TRBV28|NA|TRBJ2-5|TRBD2
TGTGCCAGCAGACCCCCGGCGGGGGGAGAGACCCAGTACTTC
CASRPPAGGETQYF
>TRBV18|NA|TRBJ1-6|NA
TGTGCCAGCTCACCACAGAGCTCCTATAATTCACCCCTCCACTTT
CASSPQSSYNSPLHF
>TRBV7-2|NA|TRBJ2-1|TRBD1
TGTGCCAGCAGGAGGGACAGGGGGCGCCATGAGCAGTTCTTC
CASRRDRGRHEQFF
>TRBV7-2|NA|TRBJ1-5|NA
TGTGCCAGCAGCTTAGGATTTGGCAGGTACAATCAGCCCCAGCATTTT
CASSLGFGRYNQPQHF